This record looks at one T cell receptor beta chain sequence and its context. Its antigen remains unidentified. The input lacks base qualities; no much larger clone sits a single base away. No immune events, such as infections, were documented for the healthy donors during the collection period. Time-dependent variance in a beta-binomial model of T-cell clone differential abundance was calibrated using healthy-donor blood repertoires as a training cohort. The training cohort comprised about ten healthy donors, 3 female and 7 male. On average the donors were around 44 years old, and their ages spanned 29 to 64 years. Whole blood, obtained from a commercial supplier, was collected from each healthy donor at three time points spaced around 13 days apart. Genomic DNA was extracted from unsorted whole blood for immunosequencing. This sample was taken from a study of identifying expanded T cells in peripheral blood (dated 2019 in TCRdb). With respect to the entire study: Separate aliquots of the same genomic DNA pool were sequenced to produce technical replicates, and four replicates were compared in pairs. General conclusions and limits of the study: The binomial model flagged approximately 1.2 differentially abundant clones between technical replicates, compared with 15 to 17 over approximately 2 weeks and 19 to 20 over around four weeks. The authors expected that biological variance in healthy repertoires might rise further over much longer intervals, such as months to years. Across all healthy-donor time intervals, the beta-binomial model significantly lowered both the number of clones called differentially abundant and the false-positive rate. For all healthy donors, the variance in clone template counts between approximately 2-week samples rose significantly as total template count increased.

The immunoSEQ Assay, which uses bias-controlled multiplex PCR amplification of genomic DNA, was used to profile TCRbeta CDR3 regions. The authors' analysis ran thus. To quantify the absolute abundance of each unique TCRbeta CDR3 region, the sequences were collapsed and filtered. Differential abundance was assessed using a binomial (Fisher-equivalent) model and a beta-binomial model in which time-dependent variance fitted from healthy donors was added. Any clone with fewer than 5 combined templates was excluded, and a clone was called differentially abundant if its Benjamini-Hochberg FDR was below 0.01. The form v = (b*log(k)+a)^2 was used to model beta-binomial variance as a function of total template count across the two samples. Imported from immuneACCESS, the table was reduced by TCRdb to in-frame sequences with V and J called. These copies leave out some clones; in studies compared against another copy, an unresolved V gene accounts for under half, and the cause of the remainder is not known. V, J and clone size reflect that table, while D and trimming were determined from the DNA. For this sample the table gives tens of thousands of clones, of which about four fifths were detected only once. Together, the top ten hold 15% to 20% of the sample.

The CDR3, from cysteine to phenylalanine, totals 16 residues. The retained sequence is limited to the CDR3, 48 bases, with the frame set at the first base. The germline V gene specifies MNHEY as CDR1 and SVGAGI as CDR2. The V end loses 2 bases and the J end loses 8 bases, and a stretch of 19 bases separates them. Sample: blood. The receptor chain draws on TRBV6-5 and TRBJ2-1; a weak D assignment points to TRBD2 (6 bases agree). This clonotype was obtained from a person between 18 and 75 years old in good health. CDR3 sequence: CASSYLRSRGTYEQFF. The bases are TGTGCCAGCAGTTACCTAAGGTCGCGGGGTACGTATGAGCAGTTCTTC.